Below, 8 T cell receptor beta chains from the same sample are listed, as sequenced in a study of T cell repertoires in cytomegalovirus infection. No antigens are known for them. TCRdb processed the reads anew with MiXCR; each CDR3 protein has one entry. Among around 900,000 distinct CDR3 sequences listed, roughly 30% were seen once. The sample here was cultured CD8+ T cells from PBMCs, taken from culture after CMV antigen stimulation. These receptors were collected from a human donor in good health (CMV status not recorded). Some clones in this sample may be carry-over from other donors' samples.

This clonotype has only a few counts. The rearrangement joins TRBV6-1 to TRBJ1-4, with D uncertain. V was clipped by 1 base and J by 0 bases, with 9 bases between them. The CDR3 has 16 residues. Germline assignment: CDR1 MNHNS and CDR2 SASEGT. CDR3 DNA sequence: TGTGCCAGCAGTGAAGTCGGACTTGCAACTAATGAAAAACTGTTTTTT. Protein product: CASSEVGLATNEKLFF.

The chain is built from TRBV7-9 and TRBJ1-2; no definite D call. With 11 bases removed from V and 8 bases from J, the gap between germline ends came to 15 bases. The CDR3 has 11 residues. Germline CDR1 SEHNR, CDR2 FQNEAQ (reference sequence). This CDR3 is CAPREGSGYTF. The CDR3 nucleotides are TGTGCCCCCCGGGAGGGTAGCGGCTACACCTTC.

This clonotype was seen a few times. This chain links TRBV24-1 with TRBJ2-3; no definite D call. The CDR3 has 17 residues. Germline assignment: CDR1 KGHDR and CDR2 SFDVKD. V lost 4 bases and J lost 3, with 19 bases in between. The CDR3 DNA is TGTGCCACCAGTGACCTAACCACACAGAGAGATACAGATACGCAGTATTTT. Its protein is CATSDLTTQRDTDTQYF.

This chain uses TRBV7-9 with TRBJ2-1; D call uncertain. The CDR3 contains 12 residues. CDR1 and CDR2 from the germline V gene are SEHNR and FQNEAQ (reference sequence). Trimming cost V 3 bases and J 8 bases, with 8 bases left between them. CDR3 nucleotide sequence: TGTGCCAGCAGCTTTCTAGAATATGAGCAGTTCTTC. Its protein is CASSFLEYEQFF.

The V and J genes are TRBV12-3 or TRBV12-4 and TRBJ2-7; TRBD2 matches 9 bases. This CDR3 is 17 amino acids long. With V trimmed by 4 bases and J by 2 bases, 12 bases remained unmatched. CDR3 protein: CASSWVFSGGPTYEQYF. The CDR3 bases are TGTGCCAGCAGTTGGGTGTTTAGCGGGGGACCTACCTACGAGCAGTACTTC.

This rearrangement joins TRBV11-1 to TRBJ2-5; tentative D call: TRBD1 (6 bases). The CDR3 loop spans 15 amino acids. Germline lookup yields CDR1 SGHAT and CDR2 FQDESV (reference sequence). The germline V and J ends were trimmed by 3 bases and 5 bases, with 16 bases remaining between them. The CDR3 spells CASSFGWGHPETQYF. In DNA, the CDR3 is TGTGCCAGCAGCTTTGGCTGGGGACATCCGGAGACCCAGTACTTC.

Only a few counts were recorded for this clonotype. This chain uses TRBV2 with TRBJ1-4; TRBD1 aligns across 7 bases. CDR3 length equals 17 residues. Per germline, CDR1 SNHLY and CDR2 FYNNEI. The trim removed 3 bases at V and 8 bases at J, leaving 15 bases unmatched. The CDR3 DNA follows: TGTGCCAGCAGTGACCTACCCTTAGGGGGCACGGCGGAAAAACTGTTTTTT. This encodes CASSDLPLGGTAEKLFF.

The rearrangement uses TRBV5-4 and TRBJ1-6; D is possibly TRBD1 (5 bases). Germline V lookup: CDR1 SGHNT, CDR2 YYREEE (reference sequence). The CDR3 is 15 residues long. The V gene lost 0 bases and the J gene lost 8 bases, with 12 bases spanning the gap. CDR3 bases: TGTGCCAGCAGCTTGGTAACGGGGGGGGATTCACCCCTCCACTTT. It encodes CASSLVTGGDSPLHF.